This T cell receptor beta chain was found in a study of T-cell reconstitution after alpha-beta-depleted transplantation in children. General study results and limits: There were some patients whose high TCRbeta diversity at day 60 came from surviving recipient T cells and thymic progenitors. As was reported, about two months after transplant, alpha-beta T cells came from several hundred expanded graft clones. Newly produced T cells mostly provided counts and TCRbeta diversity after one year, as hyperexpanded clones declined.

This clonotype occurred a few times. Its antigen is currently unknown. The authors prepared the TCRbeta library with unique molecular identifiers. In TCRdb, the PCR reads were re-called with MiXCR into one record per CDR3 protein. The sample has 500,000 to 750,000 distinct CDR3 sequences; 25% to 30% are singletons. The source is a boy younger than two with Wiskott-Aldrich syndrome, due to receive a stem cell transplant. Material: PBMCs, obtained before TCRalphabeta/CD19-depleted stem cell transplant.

CDR3 nucleotides: TGCGCCAGCAGCCGGAGCGGGAGGGCAAGCGACGAGCAGTACTTC. Translation gives CASSRSGRASDEQYF. This chain joins TRBV5-1 and TRBJ2-7; 10 nucleotides align to TRBD2. The trim removed 4 bases at V and 5 bases at J, leaving 9 bases unmatched. The germline gives CDR1 SGHRS, CDR2 YFSETQ. There are 15 residues in the CDR3.